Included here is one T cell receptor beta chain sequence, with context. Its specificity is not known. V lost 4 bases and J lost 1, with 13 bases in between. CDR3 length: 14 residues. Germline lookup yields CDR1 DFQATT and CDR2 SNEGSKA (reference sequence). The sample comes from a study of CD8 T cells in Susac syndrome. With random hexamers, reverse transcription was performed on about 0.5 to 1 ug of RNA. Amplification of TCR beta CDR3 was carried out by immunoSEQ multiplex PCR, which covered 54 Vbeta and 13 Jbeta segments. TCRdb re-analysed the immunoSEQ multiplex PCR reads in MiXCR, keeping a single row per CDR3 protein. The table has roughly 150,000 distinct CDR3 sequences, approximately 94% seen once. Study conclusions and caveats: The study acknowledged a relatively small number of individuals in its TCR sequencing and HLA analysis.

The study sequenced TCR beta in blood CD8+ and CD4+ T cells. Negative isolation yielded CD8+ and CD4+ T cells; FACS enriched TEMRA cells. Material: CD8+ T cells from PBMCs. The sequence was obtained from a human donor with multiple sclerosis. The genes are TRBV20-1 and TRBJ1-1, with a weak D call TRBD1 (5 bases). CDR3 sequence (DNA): TGCAGTGCTAAAAACGGGGGTAGGAACACTGAAGCTTTCTTT. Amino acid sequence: CSAKNGGRNTEAFF.